This T cell receptor (beta chain) was captured by sequencing in a study of blood T cell repertoires in COVID-19. Study as a whole: PBMCs, B-cell-depleted T cells, or T cells provided the cDNA or gDNA that made up the material.

Original processing methods: Reference gene primers were amplified, and this amplification served to estimate nucleated cell counts. Libraries were prepared by immunoSEQ multiplex PCR; TCRdb keeps only in-frame clonotypes and omits some of them. The DNA gave D and trimming, while V, J and clone size come from that table. The sample carries about 250,000 clones, around 87% recorded once. Participants were placed into cohorts based on the clinical history they reported. Recovery among Cohort 3 donors was established by two negative PCRs, clearance, or symptom resolution. V shed 2 bases and J shed 6 bases, with 16 bases lying between them. Germline V gene sequence: CDR1 LGHDT, CDR2 YNNKEL (reference sequence). The CDR3 covers 15 residues.

The clonotype was recovered from a woman aged 18 to 35 who had recovered from COVID-19. The chain joins TRBV3-1 (or the pseudogene TRBV3-2) to TRBJ1-1; tentatively, D is TRBD1 (5 bases). Specimen: PBMCs or T cells enriched from blood (not recorded which). The CDR3 bases are TGTGCCAGCAGCCAAAATGACCCCTCGGGGGCTGAAGCTTTCTTT. This sequence encodes CASSQNDPSGAEAFF.